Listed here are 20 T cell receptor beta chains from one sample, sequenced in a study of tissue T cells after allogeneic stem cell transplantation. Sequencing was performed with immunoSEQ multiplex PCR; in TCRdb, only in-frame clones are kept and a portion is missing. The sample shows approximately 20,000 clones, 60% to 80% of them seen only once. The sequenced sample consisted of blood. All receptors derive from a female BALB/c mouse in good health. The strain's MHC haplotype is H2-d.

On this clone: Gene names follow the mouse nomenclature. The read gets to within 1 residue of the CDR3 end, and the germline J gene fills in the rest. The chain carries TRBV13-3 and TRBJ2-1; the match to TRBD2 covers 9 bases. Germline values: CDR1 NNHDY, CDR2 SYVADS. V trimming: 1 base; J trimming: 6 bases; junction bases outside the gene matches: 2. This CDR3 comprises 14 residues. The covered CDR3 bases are TGTGCCAGCAGTGATCTGGGGGGGAGTGCTGAGCAGTTC. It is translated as CASSDLGGSAEQF. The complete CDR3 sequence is CASSDLGGSAEQFF.

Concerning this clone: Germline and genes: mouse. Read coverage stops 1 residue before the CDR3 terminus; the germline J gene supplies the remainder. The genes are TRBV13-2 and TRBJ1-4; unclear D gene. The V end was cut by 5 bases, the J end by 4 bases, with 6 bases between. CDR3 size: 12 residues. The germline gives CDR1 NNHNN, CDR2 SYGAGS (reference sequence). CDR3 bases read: TGTGCCAGCGGAAGCGGCAACGAAAGATTATTT. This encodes CASGSGNERLF. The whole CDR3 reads CASGSGNERLFF.

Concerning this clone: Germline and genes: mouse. The covered CDR3 bases are TGCACCTGCAGTGCGAGGGACAGGGGATCCGACTACACC. Translation: CTCSARDRGSDYT. The full CDR3 sequence reads CTCSARDRGSDYTF. The chain couples TRBV1 to TRBJ1-2; TRBD1 matches at 10 bases. The read ends 1 residue before the CDR3 terminus; that terminus is restored from the germline J gene. V lost 3 bases, J lost 5 bases, and 3 bases stayed unmatched. The length of the CDR3 is 14 residues. Germline CDR1 NSQYPW, CDR2 LRSPGD (reference sequence).

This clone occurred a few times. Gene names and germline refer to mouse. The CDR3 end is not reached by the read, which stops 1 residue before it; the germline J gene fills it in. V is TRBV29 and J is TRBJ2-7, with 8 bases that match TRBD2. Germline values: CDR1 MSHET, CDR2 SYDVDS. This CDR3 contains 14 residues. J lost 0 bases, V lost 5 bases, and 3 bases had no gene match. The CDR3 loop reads CASSRLGSSYEQYF. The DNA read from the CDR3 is TGTGCTAGCAGTCGACTGGGGTCCTCCTATGAACAGTAC.

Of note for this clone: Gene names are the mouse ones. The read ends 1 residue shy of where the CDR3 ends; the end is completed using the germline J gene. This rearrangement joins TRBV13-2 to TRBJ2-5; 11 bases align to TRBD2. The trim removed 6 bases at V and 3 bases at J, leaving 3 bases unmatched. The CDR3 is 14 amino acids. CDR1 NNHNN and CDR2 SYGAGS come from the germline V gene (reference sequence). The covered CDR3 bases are TGTGCCAGCGACCGGGACTGGGGGCAAGACACCCAGTAC. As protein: CASDRDWGQDTQY. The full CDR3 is CASDRDWGQDTQYF.

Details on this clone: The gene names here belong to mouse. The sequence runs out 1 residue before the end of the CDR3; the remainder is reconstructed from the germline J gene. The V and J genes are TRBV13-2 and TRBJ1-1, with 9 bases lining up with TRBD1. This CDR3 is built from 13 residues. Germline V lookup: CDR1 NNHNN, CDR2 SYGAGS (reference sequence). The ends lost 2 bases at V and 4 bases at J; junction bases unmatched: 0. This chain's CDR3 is CASGETGGTEVFF. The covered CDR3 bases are TGTGCCAGCGGTGAGACAGGGGGCACAGAAGTCTTC.

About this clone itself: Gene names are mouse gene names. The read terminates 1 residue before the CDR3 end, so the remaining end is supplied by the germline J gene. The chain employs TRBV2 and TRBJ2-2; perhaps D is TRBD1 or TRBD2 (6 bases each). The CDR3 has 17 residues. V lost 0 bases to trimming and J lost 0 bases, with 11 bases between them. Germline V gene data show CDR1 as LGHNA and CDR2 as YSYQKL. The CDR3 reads CASSQERGVTNTGQLYF. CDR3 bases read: TGTGCCAGCAGCCAAGAGAGGGGGGTTACAAACACCGGGCAGCTCTAC.

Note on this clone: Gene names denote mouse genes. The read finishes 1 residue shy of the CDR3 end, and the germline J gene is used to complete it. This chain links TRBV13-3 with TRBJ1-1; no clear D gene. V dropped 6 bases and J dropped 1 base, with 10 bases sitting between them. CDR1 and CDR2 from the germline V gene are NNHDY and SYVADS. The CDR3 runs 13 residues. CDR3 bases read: TGTGCCAGCACCGGGGAGCAAAACACAGAAGTCTTC. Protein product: CASTGEQNTEVF. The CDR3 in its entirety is CASTGEQNTEVFF.

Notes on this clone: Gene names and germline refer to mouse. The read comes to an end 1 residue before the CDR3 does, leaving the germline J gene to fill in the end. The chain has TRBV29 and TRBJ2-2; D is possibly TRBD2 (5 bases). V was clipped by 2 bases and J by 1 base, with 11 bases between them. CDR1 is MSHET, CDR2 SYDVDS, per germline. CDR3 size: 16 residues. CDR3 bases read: TGTGCTAGCAGTTTAGTCCGGACTCAAAACACCGGGCAGCTCTAC. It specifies CASSLVRTQNTGQLY. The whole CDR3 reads CASSLVRTQNTGQLYF.

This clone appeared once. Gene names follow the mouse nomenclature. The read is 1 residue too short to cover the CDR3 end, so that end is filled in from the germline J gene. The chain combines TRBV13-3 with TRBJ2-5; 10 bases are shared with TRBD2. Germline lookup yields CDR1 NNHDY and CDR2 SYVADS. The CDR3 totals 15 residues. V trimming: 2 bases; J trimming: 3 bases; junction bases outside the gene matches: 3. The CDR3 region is CASSETGGDQDTQYF. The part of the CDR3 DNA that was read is TGTGCCAGCAGTGAAACTGGGGGGGATCAAGACACCCAGTAC.

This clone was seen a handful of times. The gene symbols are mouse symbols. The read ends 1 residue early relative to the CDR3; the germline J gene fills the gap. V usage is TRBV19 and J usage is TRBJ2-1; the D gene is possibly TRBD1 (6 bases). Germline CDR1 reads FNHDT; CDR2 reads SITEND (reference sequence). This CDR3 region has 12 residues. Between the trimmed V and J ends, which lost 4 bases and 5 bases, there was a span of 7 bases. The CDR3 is CASSAGDAEQFF. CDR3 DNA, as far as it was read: TGTGCCAGCAGTGCAGGGGATGCTGAGCAGTTC.

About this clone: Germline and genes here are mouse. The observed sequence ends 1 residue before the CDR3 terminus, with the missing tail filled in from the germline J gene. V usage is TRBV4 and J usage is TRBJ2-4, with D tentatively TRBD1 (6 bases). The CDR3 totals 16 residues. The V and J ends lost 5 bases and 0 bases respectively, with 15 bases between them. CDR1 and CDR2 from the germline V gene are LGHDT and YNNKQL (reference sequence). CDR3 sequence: CASSPGTSPSQNTLYF. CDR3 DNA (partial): TGTGCCAGCAGCCCCGGGACATCCCCTAGTCAAAACACCTTGTAC.

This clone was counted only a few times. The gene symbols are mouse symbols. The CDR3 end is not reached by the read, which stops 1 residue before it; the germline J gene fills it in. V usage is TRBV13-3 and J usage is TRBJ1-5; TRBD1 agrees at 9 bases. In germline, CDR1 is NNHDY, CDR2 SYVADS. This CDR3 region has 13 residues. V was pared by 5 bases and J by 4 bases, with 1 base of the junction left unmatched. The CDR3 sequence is CASRDRGNQAPLF. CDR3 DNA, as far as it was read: TGTGCCAGCAGGGACAGGGGAAACCAGGCTCCGCTT.

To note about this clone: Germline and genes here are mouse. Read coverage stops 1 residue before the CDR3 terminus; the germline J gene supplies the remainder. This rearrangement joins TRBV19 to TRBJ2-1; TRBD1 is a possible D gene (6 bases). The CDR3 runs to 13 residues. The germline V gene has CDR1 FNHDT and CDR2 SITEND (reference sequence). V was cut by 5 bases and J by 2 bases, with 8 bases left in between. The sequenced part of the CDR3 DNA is TGTGCCAGCAGGTCAGGGGACTATGCTGAGCAGTTC. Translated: CASRSGDYAEQF. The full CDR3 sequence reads CASRSGDYAEQFF.

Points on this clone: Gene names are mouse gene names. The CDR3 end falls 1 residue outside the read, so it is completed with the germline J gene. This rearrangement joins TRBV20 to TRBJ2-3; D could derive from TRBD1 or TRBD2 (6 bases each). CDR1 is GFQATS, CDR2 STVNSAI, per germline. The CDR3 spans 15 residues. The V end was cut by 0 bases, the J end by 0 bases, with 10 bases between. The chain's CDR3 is CGAREGANSAETLYF. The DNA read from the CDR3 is TGTGGTGCTAGGGAGGGGGCCAATAGTGCAGAAACGCTGTAT.

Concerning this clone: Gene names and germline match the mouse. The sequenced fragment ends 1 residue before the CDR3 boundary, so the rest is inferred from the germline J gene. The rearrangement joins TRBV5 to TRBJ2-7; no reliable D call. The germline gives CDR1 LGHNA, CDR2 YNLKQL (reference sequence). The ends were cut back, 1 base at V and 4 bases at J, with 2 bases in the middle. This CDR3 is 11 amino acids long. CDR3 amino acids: CASSQGYEQYF. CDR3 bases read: TGTGCCAGCAGCCAAGGTTATGAACAGTAC.

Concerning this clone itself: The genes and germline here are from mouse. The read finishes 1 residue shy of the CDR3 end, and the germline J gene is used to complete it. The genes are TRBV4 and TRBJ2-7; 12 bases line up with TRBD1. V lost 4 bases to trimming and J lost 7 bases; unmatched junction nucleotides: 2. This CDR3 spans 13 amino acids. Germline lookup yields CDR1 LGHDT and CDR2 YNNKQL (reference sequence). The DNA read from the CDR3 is TGTGCCAGCAGCTGGGACAGGGGGCGAGAACAGTAC. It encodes CASSWDRGREQY. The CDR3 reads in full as CASSWDRGREQYF.

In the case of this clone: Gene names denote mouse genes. The CDR3 region is CASSDRDANERLFF. Incomplete CDR3 DNA: TGTGCCAGCAGTGACAGGGATGCCAACGAAAGATTATTT. This chain uses TRBV13-1 with TRBJ1-4; tentative D call: TRBD1 (5 bases). The read is 1 residue too short to cover the CDR3 end, so that end is filled in from the germline J gene. V was clipped by 2 bases and J by 3 bases, with 8 bases between them. Germline-derived CDR1 and CDR2 are NSHNY and SYGAGN. This CDR3 is built from 14 residues.

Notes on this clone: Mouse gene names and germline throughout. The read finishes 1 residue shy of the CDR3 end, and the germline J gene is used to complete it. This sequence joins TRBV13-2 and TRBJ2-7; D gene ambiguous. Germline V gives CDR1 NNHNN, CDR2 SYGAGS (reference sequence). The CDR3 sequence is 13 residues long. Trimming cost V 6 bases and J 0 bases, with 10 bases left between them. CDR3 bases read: TGTGCCAGCGCTCTCCAAGACTCCTATGAACAGTAC. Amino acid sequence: CASALQDSYEQY. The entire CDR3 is CASALQDSYEQYF.

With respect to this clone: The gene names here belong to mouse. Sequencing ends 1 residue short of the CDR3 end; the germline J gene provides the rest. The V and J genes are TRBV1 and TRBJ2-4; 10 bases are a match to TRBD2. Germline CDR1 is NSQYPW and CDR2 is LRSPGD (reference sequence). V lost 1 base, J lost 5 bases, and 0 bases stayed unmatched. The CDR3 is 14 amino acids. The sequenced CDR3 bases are TGCACCTGCAGTGCAGGACTGGGGGGAAACACCTTGTAC. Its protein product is CTCSAGLGGNTLY. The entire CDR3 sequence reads CTCSAGLGGNTLYF.